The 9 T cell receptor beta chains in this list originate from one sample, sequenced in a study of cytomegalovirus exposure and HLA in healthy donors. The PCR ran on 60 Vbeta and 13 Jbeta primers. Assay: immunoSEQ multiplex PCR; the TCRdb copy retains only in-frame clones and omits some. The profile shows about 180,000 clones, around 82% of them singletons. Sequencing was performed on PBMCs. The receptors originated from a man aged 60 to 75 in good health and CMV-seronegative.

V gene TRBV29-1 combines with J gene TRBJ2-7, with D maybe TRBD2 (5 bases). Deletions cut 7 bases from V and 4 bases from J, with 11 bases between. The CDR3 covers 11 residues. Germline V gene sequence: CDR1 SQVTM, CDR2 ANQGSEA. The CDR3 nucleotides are TGCAGCGCCGGACGGGGTTACGAGCAGTACTTC. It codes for CSAGRGYEQYF.

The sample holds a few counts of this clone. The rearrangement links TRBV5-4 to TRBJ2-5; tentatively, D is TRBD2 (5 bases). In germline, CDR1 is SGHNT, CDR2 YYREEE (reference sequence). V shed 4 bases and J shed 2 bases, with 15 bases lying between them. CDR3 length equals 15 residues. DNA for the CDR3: TGTGCCAGCAGCCCCCCAGAGGGCAGACAAGAGACCCAGTACTTC. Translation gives CASSPPEGRQETQYF. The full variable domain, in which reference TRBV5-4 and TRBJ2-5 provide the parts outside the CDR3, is ETGVTQSPTHLIKTRGQQVTLRCSSQSGHNTVSWYQQALGQGPQFIFQYYREEENGRGNFPPRFSGLQFPNYSSELNVNALELDDSALYLCASSPPEGRQETQYFGPGTRLLVL.

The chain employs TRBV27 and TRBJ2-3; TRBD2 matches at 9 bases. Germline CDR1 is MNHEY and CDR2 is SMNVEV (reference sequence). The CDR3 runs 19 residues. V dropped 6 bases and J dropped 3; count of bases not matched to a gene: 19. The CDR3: CASSRAFISGGDLTDTQYF. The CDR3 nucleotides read TGTGCCAGCAGCCGAGCCTTCATTAGCGGGGGCGACCTAACAGATACGCAGTATTTT.

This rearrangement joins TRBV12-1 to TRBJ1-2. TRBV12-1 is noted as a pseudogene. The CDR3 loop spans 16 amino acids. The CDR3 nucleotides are TGTGCCAGCACCCAGGGCGGGGGTTTACTAAGGTATGGCTACACCTTC. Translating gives CASTQGGGLLRYGYTF.

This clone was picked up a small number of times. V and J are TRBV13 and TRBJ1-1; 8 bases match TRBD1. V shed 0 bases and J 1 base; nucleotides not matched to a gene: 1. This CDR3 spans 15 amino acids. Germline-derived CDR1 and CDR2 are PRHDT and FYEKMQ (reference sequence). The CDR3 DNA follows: TGTGCCAGCAGCTTAGGGGGGACAGGGAACACTGAAGCTTTCTTT. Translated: CASSLGGTGNTEAFF.

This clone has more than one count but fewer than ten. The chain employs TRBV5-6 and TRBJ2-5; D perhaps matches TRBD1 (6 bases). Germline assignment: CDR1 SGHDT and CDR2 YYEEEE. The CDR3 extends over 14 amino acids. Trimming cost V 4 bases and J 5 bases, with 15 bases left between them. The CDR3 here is CASSVTAGAETQYF. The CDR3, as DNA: TGTGCCAGCAGCGTTACAGCAGGGGCGGAGACCCAGTACTTC.

CDR3 coding DNA: TGCAGCGGTACCCCGCTGGGGACAGGGAATGGCTACACCTTC. Residues: CSGTPLGTGNGYTF. J is TRBJ1-2 and V is TRBV29-1; the match to TRBD1 covers 9 bases. The CDR3 has 14 residues. The V segment lost 7 bases and the J segment 6 bases; nucleotides outside the gene matches: 12. The germline V gene encodes CDR1 SQVTM and CDR2 ANQGSEA. Based on the CDR3 plus reference TRBV29-1 and TRBJ1-2, the full variable domain is SAVISQKPSRDICQRGTSLTIQCQVDSQVTMMFWYRQQPGQSLTLIATANQGSEATYESGFVIDKFPISRPNLTFSTLTVSNMSPEDSSIYLCSGTPLGTGNGYTFGSGTRLTVV.

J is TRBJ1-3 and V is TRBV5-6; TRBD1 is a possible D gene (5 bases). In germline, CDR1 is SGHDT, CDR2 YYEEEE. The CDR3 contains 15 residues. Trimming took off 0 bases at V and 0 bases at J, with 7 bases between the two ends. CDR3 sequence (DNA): TGTGCCAGCAGCTTGGGGGGGGTCTCTGGAAACACCATATATTTT. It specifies CASSLGGVSGNTIYF.

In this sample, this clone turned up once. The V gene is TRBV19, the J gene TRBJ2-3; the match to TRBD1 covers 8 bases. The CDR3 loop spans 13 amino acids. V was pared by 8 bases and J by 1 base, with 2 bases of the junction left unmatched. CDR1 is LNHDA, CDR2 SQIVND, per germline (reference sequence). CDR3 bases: TGTGCCAGTCAGACAGGGGGCACAGATACGCAGTATTTT. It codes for CASQTGGTDTQYF. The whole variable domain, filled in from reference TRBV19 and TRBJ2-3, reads DGGITQSPKYLFRKEGQNVTLSCEQNLNHDAMYWYRQDPGQGLRLIYYSQIVNDFQKGDIAEGYSVSREKKESFPLTVTSAQKNPTAFYLCASQTGGTDTQYFGPGTRLTVL.